Sequencing of this T cell receptor (beta chain) was carried out in a study of technical replicates of blood from a handful of donors. The CDR3 has 16 residues. Losses at the gene ends were 4 bases for V and 7 bases for J; bases not matched to a gene: 11. Germline-derived CDR1 and CDR2 are SGHTS and YDEGEE. Assay: immunoSEQ multiplex PCR; the TCRdb copy retains only in-frame clones and omits some. The sample carries about 62,000 clones, roughly 91% recorded once. This clone has more than one count but fewer than ten. The V gene is TRBV5-8, the J gene TRBJ1-6; 7 nucleotides line up with TRBD1. Input material: PBMCs. This clonotype was obtained from a human donor in good health. Some clones in this sample may be carry-over from other donors' samples. CDR3 sequence: CASSPTRRGLNSPLHF. CDR3 in DNA: TGTGCCAGCAGCCCTACGAGGAGGGGGCTGAATTCACCCCTCCACTTT.